One TCR beta chain is described in this entry. CDR1 WSHSY and CDR2 SAAADI come from the germline V gene. The CDR3 extends over 13 amino acids. With 8 bases clipped from V and 2 bases from J, the junction kept 5 bases outside the gene matches. This specimen comes from a study of blood T cell repertoires in COVID-19. The assay was immunoSEQ multiplex PCR, and TCRdb's table has in-frame clones only and misses some. The table includes around 250,000 clones, roughly 88% detected once. The TCR originated in a woman aged 50 to 60 who had recovered from COVID-19. Sequenced sample: PBMCs or T cells enriched from blood (not recorded which). The J gene is TRBJ2-7, the V gene TRBV10-2; 8 nucleotides align to TRBD1. CDR3 region: CASRRDRPYEQYF. The CDR3 region has the DNA TGCGCCAGCCGCCGGGACAGGCCCTACGAGCAGTACTTC.